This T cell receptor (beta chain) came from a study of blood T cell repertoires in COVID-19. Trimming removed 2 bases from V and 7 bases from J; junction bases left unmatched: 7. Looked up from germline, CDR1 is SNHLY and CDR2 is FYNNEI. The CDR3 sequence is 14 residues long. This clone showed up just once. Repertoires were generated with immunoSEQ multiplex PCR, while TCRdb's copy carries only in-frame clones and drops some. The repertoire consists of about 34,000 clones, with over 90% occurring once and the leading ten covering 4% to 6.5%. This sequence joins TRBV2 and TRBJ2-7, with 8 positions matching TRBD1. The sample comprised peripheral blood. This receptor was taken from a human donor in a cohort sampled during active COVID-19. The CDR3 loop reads CASSEWQGAGEQYF. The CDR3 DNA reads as TGTGCCAGCAGTGAATGGCAGGGGGCTGGGGAGCAGTACTTC.